This T cell receptor (beta chain) derives from a study of blood T cell repertoires in COVID-19 (dated by TCRdb to about 2020). For the study in its entirety: Collaborator samples came from the United States, Italy and Spain and covered acute and convalescent phases of COVID-19. Deeply sampled blood TCRbeta repertoires from subjects exposed to, actively infected with, or recovered from COVID-19 were included in the dataset. The repertoires were made available in a free public database intended to serve as a resource for research on the immune response to SARS-CoV-2. Where HLA class I and class II types were available, the types were taken from metadata supplied by the sample provider, not from assay-based typing. The samples were drawn from two sources: the first 160 participants of the ongoing ImmuneRACE study, and over 1,000 subjects contributed by 6 global collaborators. The prospective study material was composed of cDNA or gDNA derived from T cells, B-cell-depleted T cells, or PBMCs. The sample metadata nearly always contained a de-identified subject ID, COVID-19 status, age in years and sex. Overall study outcomes, separate from this receptor: How much clinical and demographic metadata was included differed by source and by participant, and the metadata was provided uncurated.

TCRbeta CDR3 regions were amplified from genomic DNA by means of the immunoSEQ Assay, a bias-controlled multiplex PCR. As for the original processing: The number of nucleated cells in each sample was estimated from the amplification of reference gene primers within the assay. Sequence reads were collapsed and filtered to measure the absolute abundance of every unique TCRbeta CDR3 rearrangement. For each sample, productive Simpson clonality was calculated as the square root of Simpson's diversity index over productive rearrangements. TCRdb retrieved this table from immuneACCESS and kept in-frame rearrangements only. Not all clones are present; in checked studies, unresolved V genes account for under half, and no reason is known for the remainder. The V and J calls and clone size come from that table; D and trimming were worked out from the DNA. The sample table lists tens of thousands of clones, about four fifths of them with a count of one. 25% to 30% of the sample is taken by the ten largest.

Concerning this clone: It lacks a known antigen. No base-level quality is on record; no much larger clone is a single base apart.

The collaborating institutions used their own protocols to collect whole blood in K2EDTA tubes. For TCRbeta analysis, collaborator samples were shipped as frozen whole blood, as isolated PBMCs, or as DNA extracted from either sample type. Including the terminal cysteine and phenylalanine, the CDR3 comprises 16 residues. Only the CDR3 region is kept as DNA, spanning 48 bases read in frame from base 1. The trim is 5 bases for V and 1 base for J, with a gap of 14 bases between the germline ends. CDR1 and CDR2 (SEHNR, FQNEAQ) derive from the germline V gene (reference sequence). The TCR comes from a woman at least 80 years old with active or convalescent COVID-19. What was sequenced was peripheral blood. This sequence uses TRBV7-9 and TRBJ1-4, with a tentative D gene TRBD1 over 6 matching bases. The CDR3 region: CASSTHREGTNEKLFF. In nucleotides, the sequence is TGTGCCAGCAGCACTCACAGGGAGGGAACTAATGAAAAACTGTTTTTT.